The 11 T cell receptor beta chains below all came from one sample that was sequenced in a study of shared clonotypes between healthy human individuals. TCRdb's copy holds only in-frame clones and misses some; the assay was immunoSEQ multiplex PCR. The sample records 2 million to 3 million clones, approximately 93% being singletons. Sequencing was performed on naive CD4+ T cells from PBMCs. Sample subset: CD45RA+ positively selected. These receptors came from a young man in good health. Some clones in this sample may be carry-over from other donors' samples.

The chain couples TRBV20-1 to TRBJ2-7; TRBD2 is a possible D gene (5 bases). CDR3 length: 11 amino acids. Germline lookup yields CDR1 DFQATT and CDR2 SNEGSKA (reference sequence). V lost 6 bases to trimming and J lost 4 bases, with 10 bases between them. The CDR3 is CSAERLYEQYF. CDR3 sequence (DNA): TGCAGTGCAGAGCGGCTATACGAGCAGTACTTC.

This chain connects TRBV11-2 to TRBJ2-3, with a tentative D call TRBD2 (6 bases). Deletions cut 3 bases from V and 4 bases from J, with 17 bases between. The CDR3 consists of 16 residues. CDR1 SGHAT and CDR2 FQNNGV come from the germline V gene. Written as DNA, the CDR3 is TGTGCCAGCAGCTTCCCCTTGGGGGAGGCGGCAGATACGCAGTATTTT. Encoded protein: CASSFPLGEAADTQYF.

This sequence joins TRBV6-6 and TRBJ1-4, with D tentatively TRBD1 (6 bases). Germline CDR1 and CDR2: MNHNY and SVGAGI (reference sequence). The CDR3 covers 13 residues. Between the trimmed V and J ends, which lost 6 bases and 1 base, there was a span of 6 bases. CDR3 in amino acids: CASRQGTNEKLFF. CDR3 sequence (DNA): TGTGCCAGCAGACAGGGAACTAATGAAAAACTGTTTTTT.

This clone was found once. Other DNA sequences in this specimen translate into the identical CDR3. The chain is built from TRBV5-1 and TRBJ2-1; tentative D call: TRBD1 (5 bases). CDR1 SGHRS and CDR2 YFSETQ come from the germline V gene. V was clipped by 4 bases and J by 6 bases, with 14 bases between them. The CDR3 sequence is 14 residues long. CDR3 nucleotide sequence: TGCGCCAGCAGCACAGACAGTCCGCGCAATGAGCAGTTCTTC. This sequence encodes CASSTDSPRNEQFF.

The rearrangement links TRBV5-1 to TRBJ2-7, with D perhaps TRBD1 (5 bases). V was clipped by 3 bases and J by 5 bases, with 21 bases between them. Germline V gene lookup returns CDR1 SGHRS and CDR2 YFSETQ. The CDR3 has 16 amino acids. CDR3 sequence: CASSSGIGFVVHEQYF. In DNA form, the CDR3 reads TGCGCCAGCAGCTCAGGGATAGGCTTCGTGGTCCACGAGCAGTACTTC.

The CDR3 here is CASRDIPPYSNQPQHF. The CDR3 nucleotides read TGTGCCAGCAGAGACATTCCCCCTTATAGCAATCAGCCCCAGCATTTT. The chain recombines TRBV6-6 with TRBJ1-5; no reliable D call. Germline V lookup: CDR1 MNHNY, CDR2 SVGAGI (reference sequence). This CDR3 comprises 16 residues. V lost 6 bases, J lost 0 bases, and 15 bases lay in between.

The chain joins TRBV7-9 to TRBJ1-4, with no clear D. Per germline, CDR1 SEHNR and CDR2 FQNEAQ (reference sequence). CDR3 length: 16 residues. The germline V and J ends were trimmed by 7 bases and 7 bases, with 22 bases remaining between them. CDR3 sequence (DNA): TGTGCCAGCACCATTAAAGGAGGAGGGCTGGGTGAAAAACTGTTTTTT. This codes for CASTIKGGGLGEKLFF.

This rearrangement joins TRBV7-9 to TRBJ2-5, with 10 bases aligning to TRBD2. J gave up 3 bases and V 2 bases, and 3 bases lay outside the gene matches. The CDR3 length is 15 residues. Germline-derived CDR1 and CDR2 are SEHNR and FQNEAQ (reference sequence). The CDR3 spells CASSLFGTSEETQYF. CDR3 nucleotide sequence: TGTGCCAGCAGCTTATTTGGGACTAGCGAAGAGACCCAGTACTTC.

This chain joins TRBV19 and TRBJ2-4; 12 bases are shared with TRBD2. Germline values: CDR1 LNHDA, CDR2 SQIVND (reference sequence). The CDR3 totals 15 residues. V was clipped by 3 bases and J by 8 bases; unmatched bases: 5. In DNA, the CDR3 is TGTGCCAGTAGTATTGCTAGCGGGAGGGCGTACATTCAGTACTTC. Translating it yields CASSIASGRAYIQYF.

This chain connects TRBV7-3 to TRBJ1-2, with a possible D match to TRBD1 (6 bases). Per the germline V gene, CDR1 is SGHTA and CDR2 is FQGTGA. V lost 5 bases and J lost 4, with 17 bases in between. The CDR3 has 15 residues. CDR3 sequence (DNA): TGTGCCAGCAGCGAAAACGCAGGGGCGGGCTATGGCTACACCTTC. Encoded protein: CASSENAGAGYGYTF. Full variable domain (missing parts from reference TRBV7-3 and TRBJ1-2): GAGVSQTPSNKVTEKGKYVELRCDPISGHTALYWYRQSLGQGPEFLIYFQGTGAADDSGLPNDRFFAVRPEGSVSTLKIQRTERGDSAVYLCASSENAGAGYGYTFGSGTRLTVV.

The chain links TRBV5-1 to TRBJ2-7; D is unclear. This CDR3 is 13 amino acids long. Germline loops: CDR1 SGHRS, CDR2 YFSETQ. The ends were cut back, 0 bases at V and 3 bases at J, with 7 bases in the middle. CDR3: CASSLASDYEQYF. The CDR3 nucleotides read TGCGCCAGCAGCTTGGCGTCAGACTACGAGCAGTACTTC.